This TCR beta chain was identified during a study of blood T cell repertoires in COVID-19. This CDR3 has 12 residues. Germline V gene lookup returns CDR1 GTSNPN and CDR2 SVGIG (reference sequence). The germline V and J ends were trimmed by 1 base and 3 bases, with 7 bases remaining between them. Only in-frame clones appear in the TCRdb table, and some are missing; sequencing was by immunoSEQ multiplex PCR. The sample lists under 250,000 clones, 85% occurring once. This clone appeared a single time. Sequencing was done on a sample of PBMCs or T cells enriched from blood (not recorded which). This receptor was identified in a woman aged 50 to 65 with acute COVID-19. The chain combines TRBV30 with TRBJ2-7; weak D call: TRBD1 (5 bases). The CDR3 region has the DNA TGTGCCTGGAGTGACCAGGGCTACGAGCAGTACTTC. As protein: CAWSDQGYEQYF.